This TCR beta chain is drawn from a study of blood T cell repertoires in COVID-19. The protocol was immunoSEQ multiplex PCR, while the TCRdb copy is restricted to in-frame clones and leaves out a portion. The data contain some 250,000 clones, 82% of them singletons. Germline values: CDR1 KGHSH, CDR2 LQKENI. The ends lost 2 bases at V and 7 bases at J; junction bases unmatched: 9. The CDR3 spans 17 residues. The sequencing sample was made of peripheral blood. The V call is TRBV18, the J call TRBJ1-6, with TRBD1 matching over 9 bases. The origin of this receptor is a young woman with acute or convalescent COVID-19. CDR3 in DNA: TGTGCCAGCTCACCATTTCAACAGGGGGCTTCAAATTCACCCCTCCACTTT. It is translated as CASSPFQQGASNSPLHF.